This TCR beta chain originates from a study of cytomegalovirus exposure and HLA in healthy donors. Study-level findings and limits: On later analysis, the bulk of CMV-associated TCR beta chains appeared to be HLA-restricted.

About this clone itself: Its antigen is not known.

Primers for the PCR totalled 60 Vbeta and 13 Jbeta. The assay was immunoSEQ multiplex PCR, and TCRdb's table has in-frame clones only and misses some. The table lists tens of thousands of clones, roughly 80% of them singletons. The TCR originated in a middle-aged man in good health and CMV-seropositive. What was sequenced was PBMCs.

CDR3: CASSLGVSSGITDTQYF. The CDR3, as DNA: TGCGCCAGCAGCCTGGGGGTTAGTAGCGGGATCACAGATACGCAGTATTTT. The V and J genes are TRBV4-1 and TRBJ2-3; 8 bases align to TRBD2. CDR1 and CDR2 from the germline V gene are MGHRA and YSYEKL. With 4 bases clipped from V and 2 bases from J, the junction kept 11 bases outside the gene matches. The CDR3 sequence is 17 residues long.